This record covers a single T cell receptor beta chain. Its target is unknown. Produced via immunoSEQ multiplex PCR; TCRdb's table is partial and in-frame only. The sample has 950,000 to 1,100,000 clones, 70% to 80% seen once. Naive CD45RA+ and memory CD45RA-negative subsets were split from CD4+ cells. These data come from a study of shared clonotypes between healthy human individuals. Whole-study results and caveats: Naive subsets tended to show greater estimated richness than memory subsets. The rarefaction results pointed to incomplete sorted-subset sequencing despite large depth.

Germline V gene sequence: CDR1 LNHDA, CDR2 SQIVND (reference sequence). The CDR3 extends over 15 amino acids. The V and J ends lost 5 bases and 5 bases respectively, with 16 bases between them. This TCR was recovered from a man younger than 35 in good health. Sequenced input: memory CD4+ T cells sorted from blood. Subset in this sample: CD45RA-negative fraction. The chain is built from TRBV19 and TRBJ1-5; D call uncertain. CDR3 amino acids: CASSDGSLGDQPQHF. CDR3 DNA sequence: TGTGCCAGTAGTGATGGGTCTCTAGGAGATCAGCCCCAGCATTTT.